The following is a T cell receptor beta chain sequence with its context. Its antigen is not identified. This entry comes from a study of CD8 T cells in Susac syndrome. The RNA, roughly 0.5 to 1 ug, was put through reverse transcription using random hexamers. The CDR3 of TCR beta was amplified by immunoSEQ multiplex PCR across 54 Vbeta and 13 Jbeta. TCRdb re-called the immunoSEQ multiplex PCR reads through MiXCR, storing one row per CDR3 protein. Here the sample spans about 200,000 distinct CDR3 sequences, more than 85% being singletons. Multiple sclerosis controls were treatment-naive patients with stable or active relapsing-remitting disease. Negative isolation was used for CD8+ and CD4+ T cells, and FACS enrichment was applied to TEMRA cells. General study points: The TCR sequencing and HLA analysis in the study involved a relatively small number of individuals, as the study acknowledged.

V gave up 2 bases and J gave up 1 base, with 8 bases separating them. Germline V gene lookup returns CDR1 SQVTM and CDR2 ANQGSEA. The CDR3 has 13 residues. Material for sequencing was CD4+ T cells from PBMCs. This TCR was recovered from a human donor with multiple sclerosis. This chain joins TRBV29-1 and TRBJ1-1; D gene ambiguous. In DNA, the CDR3 is TGCAGCGTTGAATCGACCCAGAACACTGAAGCTTTCTTT. Amino acid sequence: CSVESTQNTEAFF.